The text below deals with one T cell receptor beta chain. The data are from a study of OX40 agonist ivuxolimab in advanced cancers. V lost 1 base and J lost 7, with 8 bases in between. Germline CDR1 is LGHNA and CDR2 is YSLEER. This CDR3 has 14 amino acids. Libraries were prepared by immunoSEQ multiplex PCR; TCRdb keeps only in-frame clonotypes and omits some of them. This table has some 100,000 clones, just over 90% appearing once. The chain couples TRBV4-3 to TRBJ1-6, with D maybe TRBD1 (5 bases). This TCR was sampled from an adult with an advanced solid tumor such as melanoma, head and neck, liver or kidney cancer. The material was CD4+ or CD8+ T cells sorted from blood, obtained in a trial of the OX40 agonist ivuxolimab. DNA of the CDR3: TGCGCCAGCAGCCAAGGACAGCAGAATTCACCCCTCCACTTT. Protein product: CASSQGQQNSPLHF.